This TCR beta chain was sequenced during a study of blood T cell repertoires in COVID-19. At the level of the study: COVID-19 samples, acute and convalescent, were from the United States, Italy and Spain. Sample material is recorded as cDNA or gDNA derived from T cells, B-cell-depleted T cells, or PBMCs.

Deletions cut 3 bases from V and 6 bases from J, with 9 bases between. The CDR3 extends over 11 amino acids. The V gene's germline CDR1 is GTSNPN and CDR2 SVGIG (reference sequence). This clone is a singleton in its sample. Per the original methods: The assay estimated nucleated cells by amplifying reference gene primers. Clones were sequenced by immunoSEQ multiplex PCR, and TCRdb holds only the in-frame ones, with some missing. V and J calls and clone size are given by that table; D and trimming were obtained from the DNA. Of approximately 80,000 clones detected, about 70% appear once; the ten largest clones hold 5.7%.

The rearrangement links TRBV30 to TRBJ2-7; perhaps TRBD2 as D (6 bases). This TCR derives from a man between 50 and 59 years old with active or convalescent COVID-19. The sequencing input was peripheral blood. The CDR3: CAWSPGSEQYF. CDR3 nucleotides: TGTGCCTGGAGCCCCGGGAGCGAGCAGTACTTC.